The T cell receptor beta chain under discussion was sequenced for a study of control samples from healthy donors and cancer patients. Here immunoSEQ multiplex PCR was the method, and the copy in TCRdb shows in-frame clones only, minus some. Among approximately 87,000 clones listed, 91% were seen once. The CDR3 extends over 13 amino acids. Germline CDR1 reads MNHEY; CDR2 reads SVGAGI. V shed 6 bases, J shed 10 bases, and the junction held 7 bases outside the gene matches. Material for sequencing was blood. This clonotype was sampled from a man aged 45-65 years in good health. This chain uses TRBV6-5 with TRBJ2-1; TRBD1 matches at 9 bases. Written as DNA, the CDR3 is TGTGCCAGCAGCCGGGACAGGGCCCGGGAGCAGTTCTTC. Protein: CASSRDRAREQFF.